The 20 T cell receptor beta chains in this list originate from one sample, sequenced in a study of T cells in Graves' hyperthyroidism and ophthalmopathy. From RNA transcripts, TCR beta CDR3 regions were amplified. A set of HTBI primers served as the primers for a first-round RT-PCR of the TCR CDR3. TCRdb re-called the multiplex PCR reads through MiXCR, storing one row per CDR3 protein. The sample records under 400,000 distinct CDR3 sequences, approximately 18% being singletons. Sequenced: blood. These receptors all stem from a woman aged 45-60 years with Graves' hyperthyroidism.

This clonotype was picked up a small number of times. The V and J genes are TRBV15 and TRBJ1-2, with D perhaps matching TRBD1 (5 bases). The CDR3 extends over 14 amino acids. CDR1 and CDR2 from the germline V gene are LNHNV and YYDKDF (reference sequence). The V end lost 1 base, the J end lost 4 bases, and 10 bases lay between the germline ends. CDR3 loop: CATSRAQGTYGYTF. The CDR3 DNA follows: TGTGCCACCAGCAGAGCCCAGGGTACCTATGGCTACACCTTC. The full variable domain, rest sourced from reference TRBV15 and TRBJ1-2, is DAMVIQNPRYQVTQFGKPVTLSCSQTLNHNVMYWYQQKSSQAPKLLFHYYDKDFNNEADTPDNFQSRRPNTSFCFLDIRSPGLGDTAMYLCATSRAQGTYGYTFGSGTRLTVV.

V is TRBV7-9 and J is TRBJ2-5; the match to TRBD2 covers 8 bases. The CDR3 length is 15 residues. V lost 1 base to trimming and J lost 4 bases; unmatched junction nucleotides: 5. CDR1 and CDR2 from the germline V gene are SEHNR and FQNEAQ (reference sequence). The chain's CDR3 is CASSLDGGAAETQYF. CDR3 bases: TGTGCCAGCAGCTTAGACGGGGGGGCCGCAGAGACCCAGTACTTC.

This clonotype has a handful of counts. The chain recombines TRBV6-5 with TRBJ1-5, with 7 bases matching TRBD1. The length of the CDR3 is 16 residues. Looked up from germline, CDR1 is MNHEY and CDR2 is SVGAGI. Trimming cost V 0 bases and J 2 bases; bases outside gene matches: 4. The CDR3 coding sequence is TGTGCCAGCAGTTACTCCGGCACAGGGGGCAATCAGCCCCAGCATTTT. It specifies CASSYSGTGGNQPQHF.

CDR3 sequence: CASSFAGQGFGNTIYF. CDR3 nucleotide sequence: TGCGCCAGCAGCTTCGCGGGACAGGGGTTTGGAAACACCATATATTTT. The V gene is TRBV5-1, the J gene TRBJ1-3; 10 positions agree with TRBD1. The V and J ends lost 2 bases and 3 bases, in that order; junction bases with no gene match: 5. Germline CDR1 and CDR2: SGHRS and YFSETQ. The CDR3 spans 16 residues.

This clonotype was seen a handful of times. The rearrangement joins TRBV6-1 to TRBJ1-2; tentatively, D is TRBD1 (6 bases). Germline lookup yields CDR1 MNHNS and CDR2 SASEGT. Deletions cut 7 bases from V and 5 bases from J, with 11 bases between. The CDR3 extends over 12 amino acids. CDR3 sequence: CASNTGMYGYTF. CDR3 bases: TGTGCCAGCAACACAGGGATGTATGGCTACACCTTC.

This clonotype was seen only a few times. The V and J genes are TRBV14 and TRBJ2-5; 12 bases map to TRBD2. Germline V gene sequence: CDR1 SGHDN, CDR2 FVKESK. The CDR3 runs 15 residues. V shed 1 base and J 4 bases; nucleotides not matched to a gene: 1. The CDR3 coding sequence is TGTGCCAGCAGCCAAGGGACTAGCGGGATAGAGACCCAGTACTTC. Protein sequence: CASSQGTSGIETQYF.

Only a few counts were recorded for this clonotype. This chain connects TRBV20-1 to TRBJ1-4; possibly TRBD1 for D (5 bases). Germline CDR1 is DFQATT and CDR2 is SNEGSKA (reference sequence). The CDR3 length is 15 residues. The ends were cut back, 0 bases at V and 1 base at J, with 9 bases in the middle. The CDR3 sequence is CSARDPQGTNEKLFF. For the CDR3, the DNA is TGCAGTGCTAGAGATCCGCAGGGAACTAATGAAAAACTGTTTTTT.

This clonotype was recorded many times. The chain has TRBV5-1 and TRBJ2-7; D gene ambiguous. In germline, CDR1 is SGHRS, CDR2 YFSETQ. V was trimmed by 0 bases and J by 2 bases, leaving 9 bases between them. This CDR3 spans 14 amino acids. CDR3 nucleotide sequence: TGCGCCAGCAGCTTGGTGGCAGCAACCTACGAGCAGTACTTC. Encoded protein: CASSLVAATYEQYF.

In its sample, this clonotype was seen many times. This chain joins TRBV2 and TRBJ2-1, with unresolved D. The CDR3 contains 13 residues. CDR1 is SNHLY and CDR2 is FYNNEI in the germline V gene. Trimming shortened V by 4 bases and J by 3 bases, and 7 bases separated the two germline ends. The CDR3 coding sequence is TGTGCCAGCAGTGGGGCCCGCTACAATGAGCAGTTCTTC. As protein: CASSGARYNEQFF.

This clonotype was detected ten times or more. The chain has TRBV28 and TRBJ1-4; D is ambiguous. Germline V gene sequence: CDR1 MDHEN, CDR2 SYDVKM. V was cut by 4 bases and J by 3 bases, with 15 bases left in between. The CDR3 runs 16 residues. The CDR3 DNA is TGTGCCAGCAGTTCGCCCCCCGGGGTAGCTAATGAAAAACTGTTTTTT. It yields the protein CASSSPPGVANEKLFF.

For this clonotype: A read error may be the cause here, since a much bigger clone is one base away. The rearrangement joins TRBV11-2 to TRBJ2-1; D uncertain. The CDR3 loop spans 16 amino acids. The germline V gene has CDR1 SGHAT and CDR2 FQNNGV. This chain's CDR3 is CAGSFLLGLSYNEQFF. CDR3 DNA: TGTGCCGGCAGCTTCCTTCTGGGTCTCTCCTACAATGAGCAGTTCTTC.

This clonotype was detected only a few times. The chain recombines TRBV14 with TRBJ1-2; D is uncertain. CDR1 SGHDN and CDR2 FVKESK come from the germline V gene. The V and J ends lost 1 base and 7 bases respectively, with 7 bases between them. The CDR3 spans 12 residues. The CDR3 spells CASSQAWGGYTF. Written as DNA, the CDR3 is TGTGCCAGCAGCCAAGCCTGGGGTGGCTACACCTTC.

V is TRBV25-1 and J is TRBJ2-5; D may be TRBD2 (6 bases). The CDR3 is 16 amino acids. Germline V gives CDR1 MGHDK, CDR2 SYGVNS. Trimming cost V 6 bases and J 1 base, with 18 bases left between them. CDR3 DNA: TGTGCCAGCAGCCCCCCTGGGAAGACTAGCCAAGAGACCCAGTACTTC. Translated, it gives CASSPPGKTSQETQYF.

Comment on this clonotype: One base away lies a much larger clone, so this may be a sequencing read error. The rearrangement uses TRBV7-9 and TRBJ2-2, with D perhaps TRBD1 (6 bases). Germline V gives CDR1 SEHNR, CDR2 FQNEAQ (reference sequence). The CDR3 length is 14 residues. The CDR3 nucleotides read TGTGCCAGCAGCTGGGACACGGACACCGGGGAGCTGCTTTTT. The encoded protein is CASSWDTDTGELLF.

This clonotype showed up just a few times. V and J are TRBV5-1 and TRBJ2-2, with D perhaps matching TRBD1 (5 bases). The CDR3 totals 16 residues. CDR1 is SGHRS and CDR2 is YFSETQ in the germline V gene. The V and J ends lost 0 bases and 0 bases respectively, with 9 bases between them. The CDR3: CASSLGSGTNTGELFF. The CDR3, as DNA: TGCGCCAGCAGCTTGGGTTCAGGGACGAACACCGGGGAGCTGTTTTTT.

This clonotype was detected many times. The gene calls are TRBV6-1 and TRBJ2-3; the match to TRBD2 covers 12 bases. Per germline, CDR1 MNHNS and CDR2 SASEGT. CDR3 length: 16 residues. V was clipped by 3 bases and J by 4 bases; unmatched bases: 5. CDR3: CASSDVASGRADTQYF. The CDR3 bases are TGTGCCAGCAGTGATGTAGCTAGCGGGAGGGCAGATACGCAGTATTTT.

This sequence joins TRBV5-1 and TRBJ1-1; tentative D call: TRBD1 (6 bases). The V and J ends lost 1 base and 3 bases respectively, with 10 bases between them. Per germline, CDR1 SGHRS and CDR2 YFSETQ. The CDR3 spans 14 residues. The CDR3 region is CASSLRTDYTEAFF. In DNA form, the CDR3 reads TGCGCCAGCAGCTTGAGGACAGACTACACTGAAGCTTTCTTT.

This clonotype was observed many times. The chain combines TRBV3-1 with TRBJ2-3, with a tentative D call TRBD1 (6 bases). From germline, CDR1 is LGHDT and CDR2 YNNKEL (reference sequence). The CDR3 totals 14 residues. The V end was cut by 0 bases, the J end by 7 bases, with 11 bases between. The CDR3 DNA follows: TGTGCCAGCAGCCAAGAAAAGGGACACTATACGCAGTATTTT. Amino acid sequence: CASSQEKGHYTQYF.

V is TRBV9 and J is TRBJ1-1, with TRBD1 identical over 8 bases. J gave up 4 bases and V 7 bases, and 3 bases lay outside the gene matches. The CDR3 totals 12 residues. Looked up from germline, CDR1 is SGDLS and CDR2 is YYNGEE. The DNA of the CDR3 is TGTGCCAGCGGCGGGACAGGCACTGAAGCTTTCTTT. Amino acids: CASGGTGTEAFF.

With respect to this clonotype: This may be a read error, as it is one base from a much larger clone. The J gene is TRBJ1-1, the V gene TRBV12-3 or TRBV12-4, with 8 bases aligning to TRBD1. The CDR3 runs 16 residues. This CDR3 reads CASSGTGGTFNTGAFF. The CDR3 DNA sequence: TGTGCCAGCAGCGGAACAGGGGGGACGTTTAACACTGGAGCTTTCTTT.